Listed here are 2 T cell receptor beta chains from one sample, sequenced in a study of OX40 agonist ivuxolimab in advanced cancers. TCRdb's copy holds only in-frame clones and misses some; the assay was immunoSEQ multiplex PCR. In the table there are under 75,000 clones, 85% to 95% of which are singletons. Sequencing was performed on CD4+ or CD8+ T cells sorted from blood, taken in a trial of the OX40 agonist ivuxolimab. The source is an adult with an advanced solid tumor such as melanoma, head and neck, liver or kidney cancer.

The chain recombines TRBV9 with TRBJ2-3, with TRBD2 matching over 10 bases. This CDR3 has 18 residues. After removal of 4 bases from V and 5 bases from J, the junction contained 16 bases not matched to a gene. The germline V gene has CDR1 SGDLS and CDR2 YYNGEE. CDR3 region: CASSPGGASGSGEDTQYF. The CDR3 DNA reads TGTGCCAGCAGCCCCGGTGGGGCTAGCGGGAGTGGGGAAGATACGCAGTATTTT.

This clone was recorded only once. This chain uses TRBV7-2 with TRBJ2-7, with 7 bases matching TRBD2. The CDR3 spans 15 residues. In germline, CDR1 is SGHTA, CDR2 FQGNSA. V trimming: 3 bases; J trimming: 2 bases; junction bases outside the gene matches: 7. CDR3 DNA sequence: TGTGCCAGCAGCTTCTGGGGAGCGGGAACCTACGAGCAGTACTTC. Protein product: CASSFWGAGTYEQYF.